A single sample gave rise to the 31 T cell receptor beta chains below, sequenced in a study of T cells in Graves' hyperthyroidism and ophthalmopathy. The TCR beta CDR3 regions underwent amplification using RNA transcripts as the source. HTBI primers drove first-round RT-PCR of the TCR CDR3. TCRdb fed the multiplex PCR reads into MiXCR, producing one record per CDR3 protein. Of 300,000 to 350,000 distinct CDR3 sequences in the sample, about 14% are singletons; the top ten hold roughly 25%. Sequencing was performed on blood. These receptors were taken from a woman aged 25 to 39 with Graves' hyperthyroidism.

This clonotype was seen at least ten times. The chain carries TRBV29-1 and TRBJ1-4; TRBD1 matches 10 bases. CDR1 and CDR2 from the germline V gene are SQVTM and ANQGSEA. Trimming removed 6 bases from V and 7 bases from J; junction bases left unmatched: 5. The CDR3 runs 13 residues. The DNA of the CDR3 is TGCAGCGTACCGGGACAGGGGTTTGAAAAACTGTTTTTT. It specifies CSVPGQGFEKLFF.

This clonotype has ten or more counts. The chain recombines TRBV6-2 or TRBV6-3 with TRBJ2-1; 10 bases line up with TRBD1. The CDR3 consists of 19 residues. The V gene end was trimmed by 2 bases and the J gene end by 3 bases; junction bases not matched to a gene: 13. Germline V gene sequence: CDR1 MNHEY, CDR2 SVGEGT. The CDR3 sequence: CASSYLGTGDPRGYNEQFF. The CDR3, as DNA: TGTGCCAGCAGTTACCTTGGGACAGGGGACCCTCGGGGCTACAATGAGCAGTTCTTC.

This clonotype appeared many times. J is TRBJ1-4 and V is TRBV28, with 8 bases lining up with TRBD1. CDR1 MDHEN and CDR2 SYDVKM come from the germline V gene. Unmatched junction bases numbered 6, after V lost 2 bases and J lost 7 bases. The CDR3 extends over 15 amino acids. For the CDR3, the DNA is TGTGCCAGCAGTTTAACCCCGGGACAGGCTGAAAAACTGTTTTTT. Translating it yields CASSLTPGQAEKLFF.

This clonotype was picked up a small number of times. V gene TRBV7-9 combines with J gene TRBJ2-7; D is undetermined. The germline V gene encodes CDR1 SEHNR and CDR2 FQNEAQ (reference sequence). The length of the CDR3 is 14 residues. V lost 8 bases to trimming and J lost 5 bases, with 19 bases between them. The CDR3 sequence is CASESVGRPDEQYF. CDR3 coding DNA: TGTGCCAGCGAGTCCGTCGGGCGACCCGACGAGCAGTACTTC.

This clonotype was seen at least ten times. The rearrangement uses TRBV10-3 and TRBJ2-3, with a tentative D call TRBD2 (5 bases). Trimming stripped 2 bases from V and 0 bases from J, with 6 bases between. Per germline, CDR1 ENHRY and CDR2 SYGVKD. CDR3 length: 14 residues. CDR3 in amino acids: CAISESGSTDTQYF. The CDR3 DNA reads as TGTGCCATCAGTGAGAGCGGAAGCACAGATACGCAGTATTTT.

This clonotype was counted ten times or more. This chain uses TRBV29-1 with TRBJ2-1; 11 positions match TRBD2. With V trimmed by 4 bases and J by 2 bases, 7 bases remained unmatched. The germline CDR1 and CDR2 sequences are SQVTM and ANQGSEA. This CDR3 spans 16 amino acids. The CDR3 sequence is CSVGDSGRGPYNEQFF. In DNA, the CDR3 is TGCAGCGTTGGGGATAGCGGGAGGGGTCCCTACAATGAGCAGTTCTTC.

This clonotype was seen many times. The CDR3 region has the DNA TGTGCCAGCAGTTTTTCCTCGGTAGGATATGGCTACACCTTC. Its protein is CASSFSSVGYGYTF. The chain recombines TRBV28 with TRBJ1-2; D is unclear. Per the germline V gene, CDR1 is MDHEN and CDR2 is SYDVKM. The CDR3 sequence is 14 residues long. V dropped 3 bases and J dropped 5 bases, with 13 bases sitting between them.

This clonotype was found many times. The chain carries TRBV28 and TRBJ1-6, with D unclear. V dropped 6 bases and J dropped 10 bases, with 19 bases sitting between them. Germline V gives CDR1 MDHEN, CDR2 SYDVKM. The CDR3 totals 15 residues. The DNA for the CDR3 is TGTGCCAGCAGACAGTCAAGGACCCAGAACTCACCCCTCCACTTT. It is translated as CASRQSRTQNSPLHF.

This clonotype has at least ten counts. The rearrangement uses TRBV12-3 or TRBV12-4 and TRBJ1-5, with a tentative D call TRBD1 (6 bases). CDR3 size: 15 residues. Between the trimmed V and J ends, which lost 6 bases and 1 base, there was a span of 13 bases. CDR3 in DNA: TGTGCCAGCAGCGGCCCGGGGGGCAGCAATCAGCCCCAGCATTTT. It encodes CASSGPGGSNQPQHF.

This clonotype was seen just once. This chain links TRBV12-3 or TRBV12-4 with TRBJ2-2; unclear D gene. The CDR3 has 13 amino acids. The ends were cut back, 3 bases at V and 8 bases at J, with 10 bases in the middle. CDR3 residues: CASSLVGRGELFF. For the CDR3, the DNA is TGTGCCAGCAGTTTGGTCGGCAGGGGGGAGCTGTTTTTT.

This clonotype was picked up many times. The V and J genes are TRBV6-1 and TRBJ2-7; D uncertain. Trimming took off 3 bases at V and 6 bases at J, with 9 bases between the two ends. The CDR3 runs to 12 residues. Germline CDR1 reads MNHNS; CDR2 reads SASEGT. The CDR3 DNA reads as TGTGCCAGCAGTGATCTTAGGCGCGAGCAGTACTTC. Protein: CASSDLRREQYF.

This clonotype was picked up many times. The V and J genes are TRBV27 and TRBJ1-6, with a tentative D call TRBD1 (5 bases). V was pared by 5 bases and J by 10 bases, with 18 bases between. Germline lookup yields CDR1 MNHEY and CDR2 SMNVEV (reference sequence). The CDR3 length is 15 residues. The CDR3 coding sequence is TGTGCCAGCAGTCTTACCCGGGACCTGCCCTCACCCCTCCACTTT. It is translated as CASSLTRDLPSPLHF.

The chain joins TRBV20-1 to TRBJ2-6, with unresolved D. From germline, CDR1 is DFQATT and CDR2 SNEGSKA (reference sequence). Trimming took off 3 bases at V and 1 base at J, with 10 bases between the two ends. The CDR3 has 15 amino acids. CDR3 region: CSASHLGSGANVLTF. CDR3 coding DNA: TGCAGTGCTAGCCACCTGGGTTCTGGGGCCAACGTCCTGACTTTC.

Many counts were recorded for this clonotype. This chain uses TRBV28 with TRBJ1-5; the D gene is possibly TRBD1 (5 bases). The CDR3 extends over 17 amino acids. Trimming removed 6 bases from V and 4 bases from J, with 22 bases in between. Germline lookup yields CDR1 MDHEN and CDR2 SYDVKM. This CDR3 reads CASSRKGVGPRNQPQHF. The CDR3 DNA sequence: TGTGCCAGCAGCCGCAAAGGGGTAGGCCCCCGGAATCAGCCCCAGCATTTT.

This clonotype was counted once. The chain has TRBV6-5 and TRBJ1-1, with TRBD1 as a possible D gene (5 bases). CDR3 size: 13 residues. V was clipped by 2 bases and J by 10 bases, with 14 bases between them. Germline V lookup: CDR1 MNHEY, CDR2 SVGAGI. CDR3 region: CASSYGAWALAFF. Written as DNA, the CDR3 is TGTGCCAGCAGTTACGGGGCCTGGGCGCTAGCTTTCTTT.

This clonotype occurred many times. The gene calls are TRBV6-1 and TRBJ2-3; TRBD1 agrees at 7 bases. The V gene end was trimmed by 2 bases and the J gene end by 0 bases; junction bases not matched to a gene: 8. Per the germline V gene, CDR1 is MNHNS and CDR2 is SASEGT. CDR3 length: 17 residues. CDR3 DNA: TGTGCCAGCAGTGAATTCGACAGGGTCACTAGCACAGATACGCAGTATTTT. It yields the protein CASSEFDRVTSTDTQYF.

There are many counts of this clonotype. V and J are TRBV7-6 and TRBJ2-1; 12 nucleotides line up with TRBD2. The CDR3 is made up of 15 amino acids. V lost 1 base and J lost 8; bases outside the gene matches: 3. The germline V gene has CDR1 SGHVS and CDR2 FNYEAQ. Here the CDR3 DNA reads TGTGCCAGCAGCTTAGGGACTAGCGGGACGGATGAGCAGTTCTTC. Translation: CASSLGTSGTDEQFF.

The chain links TRBV28 to TRBJ1-3; D remains ambiguous. Trimming took 5 bases from V and 8 from J, leaving 13 bases between them. CDR1 and CDR2 from the germline V gene are MDHEN and SYDVKM. The CDR3 is 13 residues long. CDR3 coding DNA: TGTGCCAGCAGTACCCCAAGCCAAGACACCATATATTTT. Its translation is CASSTPSQDTIYF.

This clonotype was seen only a few times. This chain uses TRBV29-1 with TRBJ2-1; 8 bases line up with TRBD2. Trimming removed 4 bases from V and 4 bases from J; junction bases left unmatched: 6. The CDR3 totals 14 residues. The germline V gene has CDR1 SQVTM and CDR2 ANQGSEA. CDR3 nucleotides: TGCAGCGTTGTCTCCCTAGCGGGTTACAATGAGCAGTTCTTC. Its translation: CSVVSLAGYNEQFF.

This clonotype came up many times. The rearrangement joins TRBV2 to TRBJ2-5; D tentatively fits TRBD1 or TRBD2 (5 bases each). Between the trimmed V and J ends, which lost 6 bases and 5 bases, there was a span of 16 bases. CDR3 size: 14 residues. Germline assignment: CDR1 SNHLY and CDR2 FYNNEI. The CDR3 loop reads CASRVPGRRETQYF. The CDR3, as DNA: TGTGCCAGCAGAGTTCCGGGGCGGAGGGAGACCCAGTACTTC.

This clonotype is a singleton in its sample. Relative to the germline gene, one junction end is altered; a read error may explain this. The chain links TRBV20-1 to TRBJ1-1; D not resolved. Per germline, CDR1 DFQATT and CDR2 SNEGSKA (reference sequence). The CDR3 consists of 15 residues. The CDR3 DNA is TGCAGTCCTAGGGTGGACGTCCGCCCGAACACTGAAGCTTTCTTT. This encodes CSPRVDVRPNTEAFF.

This clonotype was counted many times. The V gene is TRBV30, the J gene TRBJ2-7; D tentatively reads TRBD1 or TRBD2 (6 bases each). Trimming removed 0 bases at V and 6 bases at J, with 12 bases between. The CDR3 consists of 13 residues. Germline V lookup: CDR1 GTSNPN, CDR2 SVGIG (reference sequence). The CDR3 is CAWSVGGSREQYF. The CDR3 DNA is TGTGCCTGGAGTGTAGGGGGGTCCCGCGAGCAGTACTTC. Filled out from reference TRBV30 and TRBJ2-7, the complete variable domain reads SQTIHQWPATLVQPVGSPLSLECTVEGTSNPNLYWYRQAAGRGLQLLFYSVGIGQISSEVPQNLSASRPQDRQFILSSKKLLLSDSGFYLCAWSVGGSREQYFGPGTRLTVT.

Note on this clonotype: This may come from a read error, since a much larger clone is one base off. The gene calls are TRBV28 and TRBJ2-7; D is possibly TRBD2 (6 bases). This CDR3 comprises 14 residues. CDR1 is MDHEN and CDR2 is SYDVKM in the germline V gene. The CDR3 here is CASSPPGRPYEQCF. The CDR3 nucleotides are TGTGCCAGCAGTCCTCCGGGGAGGCCCTACGAGCAGTGCTTC.

The sample holds a few counts of this clonotype. The chain carries TRBV12-5 and TRBJ2-5; D possibly corresponds to TRBD1 (5 bases). V shed 2 bases and J shed 5 bases, with 24 bases lying between them. CDR3 length: 18 amino acids. CDR1 and CDR2 (germline): LGHNT, FRNRAP. CDR3 region: CASGLQGKDQISIETQYF. The CDR3 DNA sequence: TGTGCTAGTGGTTTGCAGGGCAAAGACCAAATTTCAATTGAGACCCAGTACTTC.

This clonotype has a handful of counts. This sequence joins TRBV4-1 and TRBJ2-7; 11 nucleotides align to TRBD2. This CDR3 has 18 amino acids. J lost 5 bases, V lost 3 bases, and 15 bases had no gene match. CDR1 and CDR2 from the germline V gene are MGHRA and YSYEKL. The CDR3 bases are TGCGCCAGCAGCCAGGGCACTAGCGGGAGTCTTTTTGCGGACGAGCAGTACTTC. Its protein is CASSQGTSGSLFADEQYF.

This clonotype was picked up many times. V usage is TRBV6-1 and J usage is TRBJ1-2; unclear D gene. The CDR3 extends over 17 amino acids. The ends were cut back, 1 base at V and 0 bases at J, with 15 bases in the middle. Germline-derived CDR1 and CDR2 are MNHNS and SASEGT. CDR3 nucleotides: TGTGCCAGCAGTGAAGGGAGGAGGCACAGAGCTAACTATGGCTACACCTTC. It yields the protein CASSEGRRHRANYGYTF.

This clonotype was counted many times. This chain connects TRBV7-9 to TRBJ1-1; 7 positions agree with TRBD1. The CDR3 has 14 residues. The germline gives CDR1 SEHNR, CDR2 FQNEAQ (reference sequence). After removal of 5 bases from V and 2 bases from J, the junction contained 5 bases not matched to a gene. CDR3: CASSLRDSNTEAFF. In nucleotides, the CDR3 is TGTGCCAGCAGCCTACGGGACAGCAACACTGAAGCTTTCTTT. Full variable domain (missing parts from reference TRBV7-9 and TRBJ1-1): DTGVSQNPRHKITKRGQNVTFRCDPISEHNRLYWYRQTLGQGPEFLTYFQNEAQLEKSRLLSDRFSAERPKGSFSTLEIQRTEQGDSAMYLCASSLRDSNTEAFFGQGTRLTVV.

This clonotype turned up a few times. The V gene is TRBV28, the J gene TRBJ2-7; D is tentatively TRBD1 or TRBD2 (6 bases each). The germline gives CDR1 MDHEN, CDR2 SYDVKM. The CDR3 is 14 residues long. The ends were cut back, 5 bases at V and 6 bases at J, with 17 bases in the middle. The CDR3 DNA follows: TGTGCCAGCAGTCCGTTACAGGGAGGCGGCGAGCAGTACTTC. Translated, it gives CASSPLQGGGEQYF.

This chain links TRBV10-3 with TRBJ2-1; 8 nucleotides match TRBD1. The CDR3 sequence is 14 residues long. Germline V lookup: CDR1 ENHRY, CDR2 SYGVKD. V lost 7 bases to trimming and J lost 7 bases; unmatched junction nucleotides: 9. CDR3 protein: CAIKGAGGSNEQFF. The CDR3 coding sequence is TGTGCCATCAAGGGGGCAGGGGGCTCAAATGAGCAGTTCTTC.

This clonotype was seen repeatedly, ten times or more. In DNA form, the CDR3 reads TGTGCCAGCAGCTTAGCCGGGACTAGCCAACGTCGTCCGTATTTT. It is translated as CASSLAGTSQRRPYF. The gene calls are TRBV7-2 and TRBJ2-3; TRBD2 matches 9 bases. V shed 0 bases and J 14 bases; nucleotides not matched to a gene: 12. This CDR3 has 15 amino acids. Germline V lookup: CDR1 SGHTA, CDR2 FQGNSA.

The chain combines TRBV2 with TRBJ2-3; 9 nucleotides match TRBD2. Germline CDR1 reads SNHLY; CDR2 reads FYNNEI. V trimming: 6 bases; J trimming: 2 bases; junction bases outside the gene matches: 6. This CDR3 has 15 residues. CDR3 protein: CASRMTSGYTDTQYF. CDR3 nucleotides: TGTGCCAGCAGAATGACTAGCGGTTACACAGATACGCAGTATTTT.